This T cell receptor (beta chain) is drawn from a study of response to subunit inactivated influenza vaccine. General observations from the study: Authors suggested few new T cells are recruited by each seasonal influenza vaccination.

TCRdb reprocessed the RT-PCR reads via MiXCR and lists one record per CDR3 protein. The sample holds 650,000 to 800,000 distinct CDR3 sequences, around 14% seen once. The CDR3 runs 14 residues. The germline gives CDR1 LGHDT, CDR2 YNNKEL (reference sequence). The J segment lost 8 bases and the V segment lost 4 bases, leaving 6 bases of the junction unmatched. This clonotype has a handful of counts. The antigen is undetermined. This TCR derives from a man in his fifties or sixties who received an inactivated influenza vaccine. The sample here was PBMCs from blood, taken around 14 days before vaccination. The chain has TRBV3-1 and TRBJ2-1; 9 bases match TRBD2. CDR3 sequence reads: CASSPGLAFDEQFF. The CDR3 DNA follows: TGTGCCAGCAGCCCGGGACTAGCTTTCGATGAGCAGTTCTTC.